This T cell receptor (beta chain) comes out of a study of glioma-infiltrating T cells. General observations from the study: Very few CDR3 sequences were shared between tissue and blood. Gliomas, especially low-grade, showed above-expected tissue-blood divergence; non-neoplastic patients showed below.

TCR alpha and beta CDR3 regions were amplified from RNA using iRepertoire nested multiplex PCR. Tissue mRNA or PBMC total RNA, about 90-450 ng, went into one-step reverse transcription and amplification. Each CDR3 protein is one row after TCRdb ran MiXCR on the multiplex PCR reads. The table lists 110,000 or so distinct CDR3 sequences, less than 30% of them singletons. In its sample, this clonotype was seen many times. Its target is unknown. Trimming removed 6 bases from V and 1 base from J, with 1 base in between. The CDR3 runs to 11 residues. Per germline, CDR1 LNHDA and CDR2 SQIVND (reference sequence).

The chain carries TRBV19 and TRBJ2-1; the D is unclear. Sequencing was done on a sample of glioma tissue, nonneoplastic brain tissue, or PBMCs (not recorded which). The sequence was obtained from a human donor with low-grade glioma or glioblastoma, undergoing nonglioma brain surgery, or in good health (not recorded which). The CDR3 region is CASRSYNEQFF. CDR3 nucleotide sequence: TGTGCCAGTAGGTCCTACAATGAGCAGTTCTTC.